The entry below describes one TCR beta chain. What this receptor recognizes is not known. No base-level quality is on record; no much larger clone is a single base apart. These data belong to a study of cytomegalovirus exposure and HLA in healthy donors (dated by TCRdb to about 2017). For the study in its entirety: An earlier analysis of 587 of the donors reported approximately 300 Gb of sequence data and 117 million unique TCR beta sequences from 150 million to 200 million T cells. An early release that covered roughly 600 HLA-typed donors contained about 300 gigabases of sequencing data and around 85 million unique TCR sequences. Of the 350 to 450 genotyped donors, less than 90% were placed in the genetic ancestry cluster associated with self-reported Caucasian donors. The study was designed to test whether signatures of past pathogen exposure could be identified by cataloging public T cell receptors. The study used immunosequencing to profile the T cell repertoires of 666 subjects and linked those repertoires to cytomegalovirus serostatus. A separate validation cohort of more than 100 different subjects was used in addition to the approximately 670-subject first cohort. To predict cytomegalovirus infection status, the study combined high-throughput TCR immunosequencing, statistical association of individual TCRs with disease status, and machine learning. A later analysis re-analyzed previously published TCR beta repertoires from 666 donors and added high-resolution HLA genotyping to study TCR occurrence patterns. The later analysis used no new phenotypic data to find candidate immune exposures, relying instead on TCR beta sequences and their occurrence across donors. An earlier analysis of more than 450 of the donors used high-throughput TCR beta sequencing to judge whether each TCR beta V gene segment behaved as functional or pseudogenic. Donor age, sex, ethnicity and CMV serostatus were compiled alongside the repertoire data. In a later genetic analysis, genome-wide SNP genotypes for about 65% of the 666 donors were used, and that subset was treated as a discovery cohort. Every repertoire in the discovery cohort had been generated on one and the same sequencing platform. HLA typing covered class I and class II loci at four-digit resolution. The number of donors typed differed by locus, with 629-630 for A, B, C, DRB1 and DQB1, around 560 for DQA1, over 600 for DPA1, and around 460 for DPB1. Four to six DR-DQ haplotypes were handled as single units for association and clustering, since linkage in the cohort was strong. On average, approximately 250,000 unique TCR beta nucleotide sequences were sequenced per donor among 398 genotyped donors of the cohort, with roughly 18% of those sequences being non-productive.

From a lookup of the germline V gene, CDR1 and CDR2 are SGHAT and FQNNGV. Reading from cysteine to phenylalanine, the CDR3 counts 14 amino acids. This entry keeps only the CDR3 DNA: 42 bases, framed from base 1. Unmatched junction bases come to 9, with V trimmed by 2 bases and J by 11 bases. The cohort consisted of some 670 healthy bone marrow donors. At the time of sampling, every cohort member was nominally healthy, though immune exposures that went unrecorded were likely present. The donor tested CMV seronegative, placing the donor among the approximately 360 seronegative members of the cohort. A peripheral blood sample was provided by each donor, and peripheral blood mononuclear cells were used for TCR beta sequencing. The Qiagen DNeasy Blood Extraction Kit was used to extract genomic DNA from the blood cell samples. Overall results and qualifications from the work: A cluster of highly shared sequence variants was judged likely to represent a technical artifact of the sequencing pipeline. Several of the top co-occurrence clusters appeared to be linked to parvovirus B19, influenza, CMV and Epstein-Barr virus, according to a later analysis. It was suggested by the authors that the approach could potentially be generalized to other disease states and immunological phenotypes. When HLA alleles, especially DR and DQ, strongly co-occurred, attributing TCR associations to individual alleles was difficult. Cytomegalovirus status was reported to be diagnosed by the classifier with high specificity and sensitivity in both the original and validation cohorts. Because some donors lacked HLA typing at each locus, the association tests relied only on the typed subset. In a later analysis, most CMV-associated TCR beta chains were found to appear HLA-restricted, with HLA associations seemingly driven largely by CMV exposure. Only TCR beta chains were sequenced in this cohort, and the absence of alpha or paired-chain data limited detectable features. Most TCR sequences were observed very rarely across donors, whereas some public TCRs were present in many individuals. Correlated functional status among segregating V segments might reflect linkage disequilibrium, but an unknown experimental factor could not be ruled out. In a later analysis, HLA-associated TCR beta chains were found to be more clonally expanded and to have lower generation probabilities than equally common non-associated chains. A later genetic analysis reported fewer N-insertions in productive TCRs among donors in an Asian-associated ancestry cluster than the roughly 650-donor mean. An association between a missense DCLRE1C variant and V-gene and J-gene trimming of TCR beta chains was found in a later genetic analysis and replicated in an independent cohort. In vitro tests confirmed that a few of the cytomegalovirus-associated TCR beta chains recognize cytomegalovirus antigens. A further reported finding was that TCR beta sequences accurately predicted the HLA-A and HLA-B alleles for most subjects in the first cohort. A later analysis found that TCR association rates varied across HLA loci, with DRB1 alleles showing the most associated TCRs and HLA-C alleles the fewest. Roughly uniform sequencing depth across donors was assumed in presence/absence analyses, although this assumption may not hold. Some IMGT-functional V segments, including TRBV6-2 and TRBV6-3, could not be told apart with the 87-base-pair reads, so those segments were excluded. The only immune exposure information available for the cohort was CMV serostatus. In an earlier analysis of a few hundred of the donors, most TCR beta V segments were observed in productive rearrangements about 87% or about 30% of the time, broadly matching IMGT annotations. The study listed 150 to 200 TCR beta chains as associated with cytomegalovirus. The earlier analysis of approximately 540 of the donors excluded some 15 rarely observed V segments, including chromosome 9 orphons, because counts were too low. Specific HLA alleles were associated with 16,951 TCR beta sequences at a false discovery rate of 0.05 in a later analysis.

To prepare the library, the immunoSEQ multiplex PCR assay was applied. The multiplex PCR relied on a mix of 60 forward primers for TCR Vbeta segments and 13 reverse primers for TCR Jbeta segments. The CDR3 region of rearranged TCR beta genes was amplified from genomic DNA with a multiplex PCR assay. The Illumina HiSeq System was used to sequence the amplified TCR beta libraries as 87-base-pair reads. Regarding the original processing steps: A later analysis counted about 80 million unique TCR beta chains across the approximately 700 repertoires, and about 10 million of these chains were shared by at least two donors. Raw reads were error-corrected and collapsed into unique sequences with a nearest-neighbor algorithm that merged closely related sequences to remove PCR and sequencing errors. CDR3 sequences were aligned to IMGT reference sequences to assign V, D and J gene segments. Each retained sequence needed at least a six-nucleotide match to both a V gene segment and a J gene segment. Rearrangements were called productive when the CDR3 lacked stop codons and stayed in frame with V and J; all others were non-productive. CDR3 was defined according to IMGT convention as the region running from the second conserved V-encoded cysteine to the conserved J-encoded phenylalanine. The earlier analysis of approximately 500 of the donors excluded sequences that lacked an unambiguous match to a single V gene segment. In an earlier analysis of 587 of the donors, V segments were called functional above 56.7% productive rearrangements and were called segregating when the between-donor standard deviation exceeded 5%. To diagnose cytomegalovirus status from the catalog of TCR beta chain sequences, a statistical classification framework was built. In a later analysis, V and J genes were assigned by comparing TCR nucleotide sequences against IMGT/GENE-DB human TR gene sequences. The TCRdist pipeline was used in a later analysis to assign CDR3 sequences and most-parsimonious VDJ recombination scenarios. A later analysis defined each TCR beta chain by its CDR3 amino acid sequence plus V-gene family, and excluded reads lacking a unique V-gene family. To address suspected cross-contamination and a sequencing artifact, a later analysis removed several hundred highly shared, low-generation-probability nucleotide sequences. For each public chain, a later analysis derived a clonal expansion index from normalized ranks of inferred template counts within each repertoire. Generation probabilities in a later analysis came from a VDJ recombination model fitted to out-of-frame rearrangements, and those results were checked against IGoR. Hypergeometric tests were used in a later analysis to score TCR-TCR, TCR-HLA and TCR-CMV co-occurrence, with a repertoire-size bias correction applied to the TCR pairs. False discovery rates were estimated in a later analysis by permuting HLA or CMV assignments 20 times. In a later analysis, co-occurring TCRs were grouped using DBSCAN, with TCRdist sequence similarity added in when clustering inside HLA-allele-positive subsets. Repertoires with fewer than 30,000 or more than 120,000 public chains were left out of co-occurrence clustering, as were a handful of repertoires with anomalous nucleotide sharing. Entries here come from immuneACCESS through TCRdb and include only in-frame sequences with V and J called. Some clones fail to appear in such tables; in the studies checked, an unresolved V gene covers under half of the shortfall, and the cause of the remainder is unknown. That table furnishes V, J and clone size, whereas the DNA furnished D and trimming. The table for this sample lists 75,000 to 100,000 clones; over 65% of them were counted only once. Jointly, the top ten make up 3.4% of the sample.

The chain links TRBV11-2 with TRBJ2-3, with TRBD2 matching 8 junction bases. The material sequenced was PBMCs. The TCR sequence derives from a man aged 35 to 55 in good health and CMV-seronegative. The nucleotide sequence is given as TGTGCCAGCAGCTTATCCCCGGGACTAGGGATGCAGTATTTT. This codes for CASSLSPGLGMQYF.